These T cell receptor beta chains were read from a single sample in a study of metastatic and nonmetastatic thyroid tumors. TCRdb reassembled clones from the PCR reads with MiXCR. The table has about 18,000 clones, roughly 36% seen once; the top ten hold 10%. Sequenced sample: tumor tissue. These receptor sequences come from a male donor with papillary thyroid cancer or a benign thyroid nodule (not recorded which). Some clones in this sample may be carry-over from other donors' samples. Both conserved end residues are part of each CDR3. Each record gives: CDR3 DNA, CDR3 protein, V gene, D gene, clone size, J gene. D genes are given only for firm matches. Clone size is given for some rows only: seen once, a few or many times, or a class if the clone is expanded.

TGTGCCAGCAGCGCAAGTGGGACAGGGGCGGGTGAGCAGTTCTTC,CASSASGTGAGEQFF,TRBV27,TRBD1,few,TRBJ2-1
TGTGCCAGCGGCTATATTTCAATCCTGCGGGAGTGGGGGGCAGATACGCAGTATTTT,CASGYISILREWGADTQYF,TRBV11-1,TRBD2,-,TRBJ2-3
TGTGCCAGCAGCGCTCAGGTTTTCACAGATACGCAGTATTTT,CASSAQVFTDTQYF,TRBV7-2,-,-,TRBJ2-3
TGTGCCAGCAGTTTCCGGAACCACGGTTCGGCCGGGGATCTGTTTTTT,CASSFRNHGSAGDLFF,TRBV27,-,few,TRBJ2-2
TGTGCCAGCAGTAAATACGGGACTAGCGGGAAGGATGAGCAGTTCTTC,CASSKYGTSGKDEQFF,TRBV6-1,TRBD2,medium-sized,TRBJ2-1
TGTGCCAGCAGTGAAGCGGGGGACTCCTATAATTCACCCCTCCACTTT,CASSEAGDSYNSPLHF,TRBV2,-,-,TRBJ1-6
TGCGCCAGCAGCTTGGAAGGGGCCAGAGAGACCCAGTACTTC,CASSLEGARETQYF,TRBV5-1,-,many,TRBJ2-5
TGCAGTGCCCAGGGAGGGGGGAACACGGGGGACCTGTTTTTT,CSAQGGGNTGDLFF,TRBV20-1,-,-,TRBJ2-2
TGTGCCAGCAGTGGGGTATTGGGTGACGAGGGGGGTCAGCCCCAGCATTTT,CASSGVLGDEGGQPQHF,TRBV6-1,-,-,TRBJ1-5
TGTGCCAGCAGTGACTCGACTAGCGGGGGCGGGGAGCTGTTTTTT,CASSDSTSGGGELFF,TRBV6-4,TRBD2,-,TRBJ2-2
TGTGCCAGCAGAGACAACGGATGGACCGGGGAGCTGTTTTTT,CASRDNGWTGELFF,TRBV6-1,-,few,TRBJ2-2
TGTGCCAGCAGCCCAGGGACAGGAGCCTACGAGCAGTACTTC,CASSPGTGAYEQYF,TRBV7-9,TRBD1,once,TRBJ2-7
TGTGCCTGGAGTCTCTCGGGACTAGCCGACGATCAGTACTTC,CAWSLSGLADDQYF,TRBV30,TRBD2,-,TRBJ2-7
TGTGCCAGCAGCCAATCAGACAGGGTGCGCTATGGCTACACCTTC,CASSQSDRVRYGYTF,TRBV3-1,TRBD1,many,TRBJ1-2
TGCAGTGCAGACCCAGGAGCCTCTGGAAACACCATATATTTT,CSADPGASGNTIYF,TRBV20-1,-,once,TRBJ1-3
TGCGCCAGCAGCCATGTAGACAGGGGCTCCTATAATTCACCCCTCCACTTT,CASSHVDRGSYNSPLHF,TRBV4-1,TRBD1,many,TRBJ1-6
TGTGCCAGCAGTGAAGAGGCAGGCTGTCAGGAGACCCAGTACTTC,CASSEEAGCQETQYF,TRBV6-1,-,-,TRBJ2-5
TGTGCCAGCATCGGAGCGCTAGCGGGAGATACGCAGTATTTT,CASIGALAGDTQYF,TRBV12-3/TRBV12-4,TRBD2,few,TRBJ2-3
TGCGCCAGCAGCTTTGGGGTCGCTTCCTACGAGCAGTACTTC,CASSFGVASYEQYF,TRBV5-1,-,-,TRBJ2-7
TGTGCCAGCAGTTTCCGGAACCAGGGTTCGGCCGGGGAGCTGTTTTTT,CASSFRNQGSAGELFF,TRBV27,-,many,TRBJ2-2
TGCGCCAGCAGCGATGCCGGGACAGGGGGCACAGATACGCAGTATTTT,CASSDAGTGGTDTQYF,TRBV5-1,TRBD1,many,TRBJ2-3
TGCAGCGTTCAGGTTAACACTGAAGCTTTCTTT,CSVQVNTEAFF,TRBV29-1,-,few,TRBJ1-1
TGTGCCAGCAGCCCCATGCCGTACAGGGGACTCGATCAGTACTTC,CASSPMPYRGLDQYF,TRBV6-1,-,-,TRBJ2-7
TGCGCCAGCAGCCAAGGGCGGAGCACAGATACGCAGTATTTT,CASSQGRSTDTQYF,TRBV4-1,-,-,TRBJ2-3
TGTGCCAGCAGAACGCCCCCCTACGAGCAGTACTTC,CASRTPPYEQYF,TRBV28,-,-,TRBJ2-7
TGCAGTTCTAGCAACCTCGGACTAGCGGGAGTATACGAGCAGTACTTC,CSSSNLGLAGVYEQYF,TRBV20-1,TRBD2,few,TRBJ2-7
TGCAGCGTTGCGGGGACAGGGGACGGCTACACCTTC,CSVAGTGDGYTF,TRBV29-1,TRBD1,-,TRBJ1-2
TGTGCCAGCAATTCCCCTTCTAATGAAAAACTGTTTTTT,CASNSPSNEKLFF,TRBV28,-,few,TRBJ1-4
TGTGCCAGCGGGACAGCCTTGGCCGCCGGGGAGCTGTTTTTT,CASGTALAAGELFF,TRBV5-6,TRBD1,many,TRBJ2-2
TGCGTCAGCAGCTTGGAGGGTGGACCGGCTTCCAAGGCGCATTATTTT,CVSSLEGGPASKAHYF,TRBV5-1,-,-,TRBJ2-3
TGCGCCAGCAGCTTAGACAACACTGAAGCTTTCTTT,CASSLDNTEAFF,TRBV7-9,-,few,TRBJ1-1
TGCAGTGCCTGGGGTACAGTGCGTACTGAAGCTTTCTTT,CSAWGTVRTEAFF,TRBV20-1,-,-,TRBJ1-1
TGTGCCAGCAGTGCATGGGACAGGGGGATAAACTATGGCTACACCTTC,CASSAWDRGINYGYTF,TRBV2,TRBD1,many,TRBJ1-2
TGTGCCAGCAGTTTGGTCCCGGGGGCCTCGGACACTCAATCTTTCTTT,CASSLVPGASDTQSFF,TRBV28,-,few,TRBJ1-6
TGTGCCAGCAGCCAAGATCACACGGGCTATGGCTACACCTTC,CASSQDHTGYGYTF,TRBV3-1,-,-,TRBJ1-2
TGTGCCAGCAGCTTAAACGTCTTCCAAGAGACCCAGTACTTC,CASSLNVFQETQYF,TRBV11-2,-,many,TRBJ2-5
TGTGCCAGTAGTACAGGGAGAAACTCTGGAAACACCATATATTTT,CASSTGRNSGNTIYF,TRBV19,-,few,TRBJ1-3
TGTGCCAGCAGTCTGACAGGGAATTCACCCCTCCACTTT,CASSLTGNSPLHF,TRBV28,TRBD1,few,TRBJ1-6
TGTGCCAGCAGCCCCGGGACTACCCCCTACGAGCAGTACTTC,CASSPGTTPYEQYF,TRBV6-1,TRBD2,few,TRBJ2-7
TGTGCCAGCAGCGTCGGGATATCCAGCACAGATACGCAGTATTTT,CASSVGISSTDTQYF,TRBV9,-,-,TRBJ2-3